This T cell receptor (beta chain) was captured in a study of blood T cells in healthy people across ages (dated by TCRdb to between 2015 and 2017). Study-level background: In model experiments, template switching captured roughly one uniquely barcoded TCR beta cDNA molecule for every two T cells. Two additional independent replicas of 1 million unique cDNA reads from the same blood draw were analyzed for two donors (one aged 18 to 30 and one aged 80 or older). Four age groups were formed from the donors: young (average roughly 15 years), middle-aged (approximately 40), aged (around 62) and long-lived (about 80). Age-related changes in TCR beta repertoire diversity were measured in the study by deep sequencing normalized with unique cDNA molecular identifiers. Donors of different ages were randomly distributed across sequencing lanes to avoid experimental bias. Overall study outcomes, separate from this receptor: The percentage of naive T cells measured by flow cytometry correlated strongly with observed TCR beta diversity. Donor CMV infection status was unknown, potentially confounding age-related changes in expanded clonotypes. Observed TCR beta diversity per million T cells fell roughly linearly with age, and a significant reduction was already apparent by age around 39. The long-lived group showed more naive CD4+ T cells, fewer expanded clones and increased TCR diversity than the aged group, suggesting age selection. Estimates of total diversity based on one million sequenced T cells were considered lower bounds and underestimates. Since profiling was done on bulk unsorted PBMCs, naive and antigen-experienced compartments could not be conclusively compared.

Systemically healthy Caucasian individuals from Russia, around 38 in total and aged roughly 6 to 90 years, were included as donors. Ten milliliters of peripheral blood were drawn from each donor into EDTA-treated Vacutainer tubes. Ficoll-Paque density-gradient centrifugation was used to isolate PBMCs, with at least 6.5 million per sample. Trizol reagent was used to extract total RNA from the PBMCs, yielding at least 6 micrograms per sample. For every donor, an aliquot of PBMCs went through flow cytometry to measure the percentages of naive CD45RAhigh/CD27high T cells. The library came from 5' RACE. For sequencing, an Illumina HiSeq 2500 was employed. A second about 7 to 11 cycle PCR used a sample-barcoded 5' primer and a J-beta primer mix. A unique molecular identifier was introduced onto each TCR beta cDNA molecule by a template-switch 5' adaptor carrying 12 random nucleotides. Each sample yielded at least 3 million CDR3-containing paired-end reads. First-strand cDNA synthesis was performed from all RNA using the Mint cDNA synthesis kit, with priming by a TRBC-specific oligonucleotide. Following uracil-DNA glycosylase treatment, all cDNA underwent a first 18-cycle PCR with the universal primers M1SS and BC2_uni_R. The study's own analysis went as follows. For normalization, 1 million high-quality reads were randomly selected from each sample, with every read carrying a distinct molecular identifier. Instead of being binned into consensus sequences, reads that shared molecular identifiers were thrown out. MiTCR, set to a Q25 quality threshold and the strictest error-elimination algorithm, was used for CDR3 identification, clonotype clustering and error correction. Lower-bound total TCR beta diversity was estimated with a nonparametric unseen species model using Euler transformation. The public reads were reanalyzed by TCRdb: fastp trimming at Q25, MiXCR alignment, in-frame beta chains only. Under each unique CDR3 protein, matching rows form one entry showing the most common genes and DNA. TCRdb, rather than the study authors, made the V and J calls. Present in this sample are some 690,000 distinct CDR3 sequences, 22% of which were seen just once. The biggest ten clones account for around a fifth of the sample.

Comments on this clonotype: Its cognate antigen has yet to be identified. No base quality values were provided; no much bigger clone lies one nucleotide off.

Material: blood. The origin of this receptor is a man between 65 and 85 years old in good health.

The CDR3 region: CASSLGDRGEAFF. The bases are TGCGCCAGCAGCTTGGGGGACAGGGGTGAAGCTTTCTTT. The rearrangement joined TRBV5-1 to TRBJ1-1, with 10 bases aligning to TRBD1. V is pruned by 0 bases and J by 7 bases, leaving 0 bases of the junction without a gene match. Taken from cysteine to phenylalanine, the CDR3 has 13 residues. CDR3 DNA only is kept here, 39 bases in frame from base 1. From the germline V gene, CDR1 is SGHRS and CDR2 is YFSETQ.